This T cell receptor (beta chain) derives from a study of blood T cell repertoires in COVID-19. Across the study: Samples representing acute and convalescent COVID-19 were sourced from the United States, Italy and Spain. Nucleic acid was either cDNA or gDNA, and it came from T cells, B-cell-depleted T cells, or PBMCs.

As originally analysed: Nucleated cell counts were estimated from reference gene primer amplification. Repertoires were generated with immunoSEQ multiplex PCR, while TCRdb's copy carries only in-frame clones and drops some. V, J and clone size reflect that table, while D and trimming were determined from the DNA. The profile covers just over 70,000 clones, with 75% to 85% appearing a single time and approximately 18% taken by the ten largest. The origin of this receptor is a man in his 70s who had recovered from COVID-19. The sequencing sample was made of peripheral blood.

The CDR3 sequence is CASSSGAGIDTQYF. The CDR3 DNA follows: TGTGCCAGCAGCTCGGGAGCTGGCATCGATACGCAGTATTTT. The chain carries TRBV6-2 or TRBV6-3 and TRBJ2-3, with D possibly being TRBD2 (6 bases). The CDR3 spans 14 residues. Germline V lookup: CDR1 MNHEY, CDR2 SVGEGT. Trimming pared 6 bases from V and 6 bases from J, leaving 16 bases between.